This T cell receptor beta chain stems from a study of blood T cell repertoires in COVID-19. In the study overall: Sites across the United States, Italy and Spain contributed samples from acute and convalescent COVID-19.

The CDR3 contains 13 residues. CDR1 is KGHSY, CDR2 FQNENV, per germline. Trimming shortened V by 5 bases and J by 6 bases, and 11 bases separated the two germline ends. The authors' processing: Nucleated cell number was recorded as an estimate derived from reference gene primer amplification. Profiling relied on immunoSEQ multiplex PCR, and the TCRdb table lists in-frame clones only, not all of them. D and trimming come from the DNA, and the V and J calls and clone size come from that table. The repertoire consists of 70,000 to 90,000 clones, with about 88% occurring once and the leading ten covering approximately 6.3%. Seattle patients were enrolled during active infection and followed longitudinally.

The sequenced sample was peripheral blood. This chain links TRBV16 with TRBJ1-5, with D maybe TRBD1 (5 bases). This TCR was recovered from a man older than 75 with COVID-19, enrolled during active disease. The CDR3 spells CASSNVGGQPQHF. The CDR3 DNA reads as TGTGCCAGCAGCAACGTGGGGGGTCAGCCCCAGCATTTT.